The 20 T cell receptor beta chains reported below all come from one sample, sequenced in a study of OX40 agonist ivuxolimab in advanced cancers. Here immunoSEQ multiplex PCR was the method, and the copy in TCRdb shows in-frame clones only, minus some. In the table there are 75,000 to 95,000 clones, roughly 90% of which are singletons. This material consisted of CD4+ or CD8+ T cells sorted from blood, taken in a trial of the OX40 agonist ivuxolimab. All receptors derive from an adult with an advanced solid tumor such as melanoma, head and neck, liver or kidney cancer.

V gene TRBV18 combines with J gene TRBJ2-3, with unresolved D. V was cut by 4 bases and J by 0 bases, with 11 bases left in between. The germline V gene has CDR1 KGHSH and CDR2 LQKENI. The CDR3 runs to 15 residues. CDR3 bases: TGTGCCAGCTCACAACAACCAATTAGCACAGATACGCAGTATTTT. Translated, it gives CASSQQPISTDTQYF.

The rearrangement links TRBV11-2 to TRBJ2-5; TRBD2 might be the D (6 bases). With the DNA end fitting TRBJ2-7 better, the J assignment may be wrong. CDR1 and CDR2 from the germline V gene are SGHAT and FQNNGV. The CDR3 is made up of 16 amino acids. The CDR3 sequence is CASSLSSGVTSYEQYF. CDR3 in DNA: TGTGCCAGCAGCTTGAGCTCGGGAGTCACCTCCTACGAGCAGTACTTC.

The sample holds one count of this clone. This chain uses TRBV28 with TRBJ2-5; tentatively, D is TRBD1 (6 bases). V lost 4 bases to trimming and J lost 1 base, with 16 bases between them. The length of the CDR3 is 16 residues. CDR1 MDHEN and CDR2 SYDVKM come from the germline V gene. The CDR3 loop is CASSYPGQQFQETQYF. The CDR3 DNA follows: TGTGCCAGCAGTTATCCGGGACAACAGTTCCAAGAGACCCAGTACTTC.

The chain combines TRBV7-8 with TRBJ2-7; 10 bases line up with TRBD2. Germline trimming cut 5 bases from V and 1 base from J; bases unmatched to any gene: 2. In germline, CDR1 is SGHVS, CDR2 FQNEAQ. This CDR3 is 14 amino acids long. The CDR3 is CASSLSGRSYEQYF. The CDR3 DNA reads as TGTGCCAGCAGCCTTAGCGGGAGGTCCTACGAGCAGTACTTC.

The genes are TRBV2 and TRBJ2-7; D perhaps matches TRBD1 (6 bases). Trimming took 2 bases from V and 4 from J, leaving 18 bases between them. The CDR3 loop spans 16 amino acids. CDR1 is SNHLY and CDR2 is FYNNEI in the germline V gene. The CDR3 nucleotides are TGTGCCAGCAGTGAATTGGACAGAAGGTTGGGGTACGAGCAGTACTTC. As protein: CASSELDRRLGYEQYF.

This chain uses TRBV4-2 with TRBJ1-5; perhaps TRBD1 as D (5 bases). This CDR3 has 16 amino acids. The germline gives CDR1 LGHNA, CDR2 YNFKEQ. The germline V and J ends were trimmed by 1 base and 7 bases, with 17 bases remaining between them. This CDR3 is CASSQVGGAKVQPQHF. As DNA, the CDR3 is TGTGCCAGCAGCCAAGTAGGAGGGGCGAAGGTGCAGCCCCAGCATTTT.

This chain joins TRBV21-1 and TRBJ2-7; the D call TRBD2 from the table was never checked on the DNA. TRBV21-1 is a listed pseudogene. This CDR3 region has 19 residues. The CDR3 loop is CASSKGSYTPLAGGWEQYF. The CDR3 DNA reads TGTGCCAGCAGCAAAGGGTCGTATACGCCACTAGCGGGAGGATGGGAGCAGTACTTC.

This rearrangement joins TRBV18 to TRBJ1-3; weak D call: TRBD1 (6 bases). Trimming stripped 2 bases from V and 0 bases from J, with 17 bases between. The germline V gene encodes CDR1 KGHSH and CDR2 LQKENI. The CDR3 is made up of 18 amino acids. The CDR3 nucleotides are TGTGCCAGCTCACCAACAGGGAAGATAATAGTCTCTGGAAACACCATATATTTT. Residues: CASSPTGKIIVSGNTIYF. Drawing the rest from reference TRBV18 and TRBJ1-3, the complete variable domain is NAGVMQNPRHLVRRRGQEARLRCSPMKGHSHVYWYRQLPEEGLKFMVYLQKENIIDESGMPKERFSAEFPKEGPSILRIQQVVRGDSAAYFCASSPTGKIIVSGNTIYFGEGSWLTVV.

V usage is TRBV7-6 and J usage is TRBJ2-5; 11 bases agree with TRBD2. With V trimmed by 1 base and J by 5 bases, 3 bases remained unmatched. CDR1 is SGHVS, CDR2 FNYEAQ, per germline. The CDR3 consists of 15 residues. Here the CDR3 DNA reads TGTGCCAGCAGCTTAGGACTAGCGGGAATGGAGACCCAGTACTTC. This encodes CASSLGLAGMETQYF.

In nucleotides, the CDR3 is TGTGCCAGCAGCATATATCCCCCAGGGGCTATCTCCGGGGAGCTGTTTTTT. Translating it yields CASSIYPPGAISGELFF. This chain connects TRBV7-3 to TRBJ2-2, with a possible D match to TRBD1 (6 bases). This CDR3 has 17 residues. Deletions cut 5 bases from V and 6 bases from J, with 22 bases between. Germline lookup yields CDR1 SGHTA and CDR2 FQGTGA.

This chain links TRBV10-3 with TRBJ2-7, with a weak D call TRBD2 (6 bases). The V gene's germline CDR1 is ENHRY and CDR2 SYGVKD. Deletions cut 8 bases from V and 6 bases from J, with 20 bases between. This CDR3 comprises 14 residues. The CDR3 region is CAIGGARQGGEQYF. The CDR3 region has the DNA TGTGCCATCGGCGGGGCTCGGCAGGGAGGCGAGCAGTACTTC.

CDR3 amino acids: CAISESTGTADTQYF. CDR3 in DNA: TGTGCCATCAGTGAGTCCACCGGGACAGCCGATACGCAGTATTTT. V usage is TRBV10-3 and J usage is TRBJ2-3; 7 nucleotides agree with TRBD1. The CDR3 totals 15 residues. With 0 bases clipped from V and 6 bases from J, the junction kept 6 bases outside the gene matches. Germline assignment: CDR1 ENHRY and CDR2 SYGVKD.

V and J are TRBV4-3 and TRBJ2-6; D uncertain. Trimming removed 0 bases at V and 4 bases at J, with 10 bases between. This CDR3 is 16 amino acids long. Germline V CDR1 and CDR2: LGHNA, YSLEER. For the CDR3, the DNA is TGCGCCAGCAGCCAAGATCTTCAGGTCGGGGCCAACGTCCTGACTTTC. Protein sequence: CASSQDLQVGANVLTF.

This clone was seen a few times. The gene calls are TRBV18 and TRBJ1-3; D gene unclear. The CDR3 runs to 12 residues. Per the germline V gene, CDR1 is KGHSH and CDR2 is LQKENI. Deletions cut 6 bases from V and 9 bases from J, with 12 bases between. CDR3 nucleotide sequence: TGTGCCAGCTCTGCGGGCGAAAGCACCATATATTTT. Translating it yields CASSAGESTIYF.

The chain uses TRBV15 and TRBJ2-5; D not certain. Looked up from germline, CDR1 is LNHNV and CDR2 is YYDKDF (reference sequence). The length of the CDR3 is 15 residues. Trimming cost V 8 bases and J 5 bases, with 21 bases left between them. The CDR3 here is CATSLEPGFLETQYF. In DNA form, the CDR3 reads TGTGCCACCTCTTTGGAACCCGGGTTCCTGGAGACCCAGTACTTC.

This chain joins TRBV7-2 and TRBJ2-7; 8 bases map to TRBD1. Unmatched junction bases numbered 8, after V lost 4 bases and J lost 3 bases. The germline CDR1 and CDR2 sequences are SGHTA and FQGNSA. The CDR3 is 15 residues long. The CDR3 protein is CASSSSGGSLYEQYF. The CDR3 DNA is TGTGCCAGCAGCTCCTCAGGGGGCTCCCTCTACGAGCAGTACTTC.

The chain carries TRBV4-1 and TRBJ1-4, with 8 bases lining up with TRBD1. The CDR3 extends over 15 amino acids. In germline, CDR1 is MGHRA, CDR2 YSYEKL. The ends lost 0 bases at V and 6 bases at J; junction bases unmatched: 3. The chain's CDR3 is CASSQDGQGYEKLFF. The CDR3 DNA reads TGCGCCAGCAGCCAAGATGGACAGGGATATGAAAAACTGTTTTTT.

The rearrangement uses TRBV7-8 and TRBJ2-7, with TRBD2 matching over 12 bases. The CDR3 length is 16 residues. V trimming: 5 bases; J trimming: 2 bases; junction bases outside the gene matches: 7. Germline-derived CDR1 and CDR2 are SGHVS and FQNEAQ. DNA for the CDR3: TGTGCCAGCAGCCCCCGGAGGACTAGCGGGACCTACGAGCAGTACTTC. Amino acids: CASSPRRTSGTYEQYF.

The CDR3: CASSPGQGMRNTEAFF. The CDR3 DNA follows: TGTGCCAGCAGCCCGGGACAGGGGATGAGGAACACTGAAGCTTTCTTT. The J gene is TRBJ1-1, the V gene TRBV5-4; 10 bases map to TRBD1. CDR1 and CDR2 from the germline V gene are SGHNT and YYREEE (reference sequence). The CDR3 has 16 amino acids. V shed 4 bases, J shed 1 base, and the junction held 7 bases outside the gene matches.

V gene TRBV5-1 combines with J gene TRBJ1-1; TRBD1 is a possible D gene (6 bases). The CDR3 sequence is 17 residues long. V lost 0 bases to trimming and J lost 5 bases, with 20 bases between them. Germline V gene lookup returns CDR1 SGHRS and CDR2 YFSETQ. The chain's CDR3 is CASSLAGDRTTGTEAFF. The CDR3 nucleotides read TGCGCCAGCAGCTTGGCCGGAGACAGGACTACGGGTACTGAAGCTTTCTTT.